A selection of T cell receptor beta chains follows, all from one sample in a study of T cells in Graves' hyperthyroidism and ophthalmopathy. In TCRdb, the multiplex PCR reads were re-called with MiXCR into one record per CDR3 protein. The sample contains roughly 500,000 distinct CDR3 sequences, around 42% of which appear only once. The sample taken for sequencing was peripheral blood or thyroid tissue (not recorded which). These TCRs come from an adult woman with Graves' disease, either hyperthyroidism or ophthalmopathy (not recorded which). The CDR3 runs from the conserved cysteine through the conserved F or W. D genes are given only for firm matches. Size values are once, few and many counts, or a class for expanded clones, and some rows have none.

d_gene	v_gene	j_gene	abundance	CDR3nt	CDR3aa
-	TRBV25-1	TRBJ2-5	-	TGTGCCAGCAGTGATCAGGGCCGGGGAGGAGAGACCCAGTACTTC	CASSDQGRGGETQYF
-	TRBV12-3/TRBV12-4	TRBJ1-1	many	TGTGCCAGCAGCCCCTGGGGGTACACTGAAGCTTTCTTT	CASSPWGYTEAFF
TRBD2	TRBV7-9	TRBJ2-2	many	TGTGCCAGCAGCTTACCGGGACTAGGGGTCACCGGGGAGCTGTTTTTT	CASSLPGLGVTGELFF
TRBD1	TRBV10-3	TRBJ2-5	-	TGTGCCGGCAGTGAAGCGGAGAGGACAGGGGGCAGGGAGACCCAGTACTTC	CAGSEAERTGGRETQYF
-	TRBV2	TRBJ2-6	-	TGTGCCAGCAGTCCACAGGGAAGTACTGGGGCCAACGTCCTGACTTTC	CASSPQGSTGANVLTF
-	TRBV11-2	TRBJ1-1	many	TGTGCCAGCACTGGACTGGGGAACACTGAAGCTTTCTTT	CASTGLGNTEAFF
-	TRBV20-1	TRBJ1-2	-	TGCAGTGCCCCGACACTCCCACAGAGTGAGGATGGCTACACCTTC	CSAPTLPQSEDGYTF
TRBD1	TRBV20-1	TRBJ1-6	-	TGCAGTGCTAACCCGGGGACAGGGGGTTCACCCCTCCACTTT	CSANPGTGGSPLHF
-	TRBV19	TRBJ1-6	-	TGTGCCAGTTCGTTGGAAAATAATTCACCCCTCCACTTT	CASSLENNSPLHF
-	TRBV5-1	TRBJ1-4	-	TGCGCCAGCAGCTCGTCAGGCCTAGCCGAAAAACTGTTTTTT	CASSSSGLAEKLFF
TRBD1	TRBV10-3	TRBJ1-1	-	TGTGCCATCAGCGATATCTTGACAGGGGCGAACACTGAAGCTTTCTTT	CAISDILTGANTEAFF
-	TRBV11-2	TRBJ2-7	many	TGTGCCAGCAGCTTCCGCGAGGGGGTCGAGCAGTACTTC	CASSFREGVEQYF
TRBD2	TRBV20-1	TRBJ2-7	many	TGCAGTGCTGCCTCGGGACTAATATACGAGCAGTACTTC	CSAASGLIYEQYF
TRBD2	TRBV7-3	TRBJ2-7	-	TGTGCTATCTCACGGGAGGGCAGCTCCTACGAGCAGTACTTC	CAISREGSSYEQYF
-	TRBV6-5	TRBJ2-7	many	TGTGCCAGCAGTCTTTCCCGGGACGGATCCTACGAGCAGTACTTC	CASSLSRDGSYEQYF